The present T cell receptor beta chain was sequenced within a study of T-cell reconstitution after alpha-beta-depleted transplantation in children (dated by TCRdb to the mid-2010s). At the level of the whole study: The study quantitatively tracked T-cell immune reconstitution after TCRalphabeta/CD19-depleted allogeneic hematopoietic cell transplantation in children using TCR repertoire profiling.

The treatment or condition label, read with the paper, signifies: allogeneic hematopoietic cell transplantation with graft depleted of TCRalphabeta T cells and CD19 B cells. The children who served as transplant recipients had been given grafts of TCRalphabeta/CD19-depleted allogeneic hematopoietic cells. Study-level results and caveats: Apparently early alphabetaT-cell count recovery about two months after transplant reportedly relied on only several hundred rapidly expanded clones derived from non-depleted graft cells. Hyperexpanded clone frequencies declined over subsequent months; after one year, T-cell counts and TCRbeta diversity were mostly attributed to newly produced T cells. The high TCRbeta diversity at day 60 in some patients was ascribed to recipient T cells and intrathymic progenitors that had survived conditioning.

This clonotype was detected only once. The target of this receptor is not known. No base-level quality is on record; no much larger clone is a single base apart. The protocol used for the library was PCR. Sequencer: Illumina HiSeq 2500. To normalize quantification of the TCRbeta repertoire, the TCR libraries were built with molecular barcoding that relied on unique molecular identifiers. TCRdb reprocessing: public reads trimmed at Q25 with fastp, clones called with MiXCR, in-frame beta chains kept. Identical CDR3 proteins give one entry, which carries the most common genes and DNA. This sample has 250,000 to 400,000 distinct CDR3 sequences in its table, and approximately 23% of those were observed once. Around 9.9% of the sample is taken by the ten largest. A distance of 16 bases separates the germline ends of V and J, which lose 5 bases and 5 bases respectively. CDR1 and CDR2 are drawn from the germline V gene (reference sequence): SEHNR, FQNEAQ. From its cysteine to its phenylalanine, the CDR3 spans 14 amino acids. Only CDR3 DNA remains: 42 bases, in frame from the first base.

The TCR sequence derives from a male patient under 18 who had a stem cell transplant for acute lymphoblastic leukemia, so the T cells may come from the graft donor. This chain joins TRBV7-9 to TRBJ2-7, with the D segment identity uncertain. Sequencing was performed on PBMCs, mostly from graft donor cells, taken 180 days after TCRalphabeta/CD19-depleted stem cell transplant. The DNA sequence is as follows: TGTGCCAGCAGCGCCACTTCATCGGGCCACGAGCAGTACTTC. This codes for CASSATSSGHEQYF. Here the CDR3 is joined to the reference TRBV7-9 and TRBJ2-7 genes, and the full variable domain is: DTGVSQNPRHKITKRGQNVTFRCDPISEHNRLYWYRQTLGQGPEFLTYFQNEAQLEKSRLLSDRFSAERPKGSFSTLEIQRTEQGDSAMYLCASSATSSGHEQYFGPGTRLTVT.